The 23 T cell receptor beta chains listed next were all sequenced from one sample in a study of T cells in narcolepsy. TCRdb's table, derived via immunoSEQ multiplex PCR, lists solely in-frame clones and lacks some. In the table there are tens of thousands of clones, roughly 78% of which are singletons. Sequenced material: CD45RA- memory CD4+ T cells from PBMCs. The source of these receptors is a human donor with narcolepsy.

This sequence joins TRBV5-5 and TRBJ2-3; D unresolved. Germline CDR1 and CDR2: SGHKS and YYEKEE (reference sequence). With 0 bases removed from V and 2 bases from J, the gap between germline ends came to 4 bases. The CDR3 spans 13 residues. DNA of the CDR3: TGTGCCAGCAGCTTGGGCCCCACAGATACGCAGTATTTT. It encodes CASSLGPTDTQYF.

This chain uses TRBV6-5 with TRBJ2-1, with TRBD1 matching 11 bases. This CDR3 spans 16 amino acids. V lost 1 base to trimming and J lost 6 bases; unmatched junction nucleotides: 5. Germline CDR1 MNHEY, CDR2 SVGAGI. The CDR3 DNA is TGTGCCAGCAGTTACTTCGCCGGGACAGGGGGCAATGAGCAGTTCTTC. Its protein product is CASSYFAGTGGNEQFF.

This rearrangement joins TRBV19 to TRBJ2-3; D is uncertain. Germline V gives CDR1 LNHDA, CDR2 SQIVND (reference sequence). Trimming took off 1 base at V and 3 bases at J, with 8 bases between the two ends. The CDR3 loop spans 14 amino acids. CDR3 residues: CASSIVSRTDTQYF. The CDR3 DNA reads as TGTGCCAGTAGTATAGTAAGCAGAACAGATACGCAGTATTTT.

This chain links TRBV12-5 with TRBJ2-7; 7 bases line up with TRBD1. Trimming took 2 bases from V and 6 from J; bases not matched to a gene: 7. The CDR3 contains 14 residues. CDR1 LGHNT and CDR2 FRNRAP come from the germline V gene. The CDR3 sequence is CASGLSPRGSEQYF. As DNA, the CDR3 is TGTGCTAGTGGTTTGTCCCCCAGGGGGAGCGAGCAGTACTTC.

The chain recombines TRBV18 with TRBJ2-7; D remains unclear. CDR3 length: 13 amino acids. Germline CDR1 is KGHSH and CDR2 is LQKENI. Deletions cut 1 base from V and 4 bases from J, with 8 bases between. CDR3 residues: CASSPQKQYEQYF. The DNA for the CDR3 is TGTGCCAGCTCACCACAGAAACAATACGAGCAGTACTTC.

This chain connects TRBV20-1 to TRBJ2-3, with D unresolved. The germline CDR1 and CDR2 sequences are DFQATT and SNEGSKA (reference sequence). The V end lost 3 bases, the J end lost 3 bases, and 4 bases lay between the germline ends. The CDR3 loop spans 11 amino acids. The CDR3 DNA reads TGCAGTGCTAGGGGGACAGATACGCAGTATTTT. Amino acids: CSARGTDTQYF.

The chain recombines TRBV6-5 with TRBJ2-7; D may be TRBD2 (6 bases). CDR3 length: 14 amino acids. The ends were cut back, 6 bases at V and 2 bases at J, with 14 bases in the middle. Germline assignment: CDR1 MNHEY and CDR2 SVGAGI. The DNA for the CDR3 is TGTGCCAGCAGAGATCAGGGACTTCCCTACGAGCAGTACTTC. Its translation: CASRDQGLPYEQYF.

The CDR3 sequence: CASTFPRQGGETQYF. CDR3 sequence (DNA): TGTGCCAGCACCTTCCCTAGACAGGGCGGAGAGACCCAGTACTTC. V usage is TRBV6-6 and J usage is TRBJ2-5; 7 positions match TRBD1. CDR1 is MNHNY and CDR2 is SVGAGI in the germline V gene (reference sequence). Losses at the gene ends were 7 bases for V and 4 bases for J; bases not matched to a gene: 12. CDR3 length: 15 residues.

This clone was seen more than once but under ten times. The J gene is TRBJ1-1, the V gene TRBV5-5; 7 bases map to TRBD1. From germline, CDR1 is SGHKS and CDR2 YYEKEE (reference sequence). CDR3 length: 16 residues. J gave up 2 bases and V 3 bases, and 10 bases lay outside the gene matches. CDR3 amino acids: CASSWGVGQTNTEAFF. CDR3 nucleotides: TGTGCCAGCAGCTGGGGGGTGGGACAGACCAACACTGAAGCTTTCTTT.

CDR3 nucleotides: TGTGCCAGCAGTTTATTCGGACTAGCGGCCGGGTACGAGCAGTACTTC. Its translation is CASSLFGLAAGYEQYF. This chain uses TRBV27 with TRBJ2-7; 10 positions match TRBD2. Germline V CDR1 and CDR2: MNHEY, SMNVEV (reference sequence). The CDR3 has 16 amino acids. With 1 base clipped from V and 4 bases from J, the junction kept 7 bases outside the gene matches.

This chain joins TRBV6-5 and TRBJ2-5; 8 bases are a match to TRBD1. The germline V gene has CDR1 MNHEY and CDR2 SVGAGI. The V gene end was trimmed by 6 bases and the J gene end by 5 bases; junction bases not matched to a gene: 2. The CDR3 covers 12 residues. DNA of the CDR3: TGTGCCAGCAGCTCAGGGGGCGAGACCCAGTACTTC. Its translation is CASSSGGETQYF.

J is TRBJ2-7 and V is TRBV6-5; tentatively, D is TRBD1 (6 bases). Germline-derived CDR1 and CDR2 are MNHEY and SVGAGI. Trimming took off 10 bases at V and 2 bases at J, with 18 bases between the two ends. There are 14 residues in the CDR3. The CDR3 reads CAIKQTGSTYEQYF. The DNA for the CDR3 is TGTGCCATCAAACAAACAGGGTCTACCTACGAGCAGTACTTC.

The sample holds one count of this clone. The V call is TRBV30, the J call TRBJ2-5; 8 positions agree with TRBD1. With V trimmed by 7 bases and J by 4 bases, 2 bases remained unmatched. CDR1 is GTSNPN, CDR2 SVGIG, per germline (reference sequence). This CDR3 contains 11 residues. CDR3 nucleotides: TGTGCCTCGACAGGGGCAGAGACCCAGTACTTC. Translation gives CASTGAETQYF.

Worth noting for this clone: Other nucleotide sequences in the sample specify the same CDR3. The CDR3 sequence is CASSVATGASYEQYF. The CDR3 bases are TGTGCCAGCAGCGTAGCTACCGGGGCCTCCTACGAGCAGTACTTC. V gene TRBV9 combines with J gene TRBJ2-7, with D tentatively TRBD1 or TRBD2 (5 bases each). The V end lost 0 bases, the J end lost 0 bases, and 10 bases lay between the germline ends. The length of the CDR3 is 15 residues. Germline values: CDR1 SGDLS, CDR2 YYNGEE.

The chain's CDR3 is CASSEVPGQGTYEQYF. In DNA form, the CDR3 reads TGTGCCAGCAGTGAAGTACCGGGACAGGGGACCTACGAGCAGTACTTC. The chain recombines TRBV2 with TRBJ2-7; 10 bases fit TRBD1. This CDR3 has 16 amino acids. Germline lookup yields CDR1 SNHLY and CDR2 FYNNEI. The V segment lost 1 base and the J segment 2 bases; nucleotides outside the gene matches: 5.

This clone was observed a single time. The gene calls are TRBV18 and TRBJ2-3; 7 bases are a match to TRBD2. Germline CDR1 is KGHSH and CDR2 is LQKENI. The CDR3 is 15 residues long. V shed 6 bases, J shed 3 bases, and the junction held 9 bases outside the gene matches. The CDR3 DNA reads TGTGCCAGCTCCCCCCCCAGAGCGGGAACAGATACGCAGTATTTT. Amino acid sequence: CASSPPRAGTDTQYF.

Only a few counts were recorded for this clone. The chain combines TRBV9 with TRBJ2-2; 11 bases agree with TRBD2. V lost 2 bases, J lost 4 bases, and 4 bases stayed unmatched. Germline V CDR1 and CDR2: SGDLS, YYNGEE. The CDR3 contains 16 residues. CDR3 sequence reads: CASSVVAGGPTGELFF. The CDR3 nucleotides read TGTGCCAGCAGCGTTGTAGCGGGAGGGCCCACCGGGGAGCTGTTTTTT.

The table lists this clone with a few counts. This chain connects TRBV6-6 to TRBJ1-1; D not resolved. CDR1 is MNHNY and CDR2 is SVGAGI in the germline V gene (reference sequence). V was clipped by 8 bases and J by 4 bases, with 11 bases between them. There are 12 residues in the CDR3. CDR3 sequence reads: CASGRATTEAFF. The CDR3 DNA is TGTGCCAGCGGAAGGGCGACCACTGAAGCTTTCTTT.

A word on this clone: Other DNA sequences of this sample code for an identical CDR3. The rearrangement joins TRBV7-9 to TRBJ2-1; 9 positions match TRBD2. CDR1 and CDR2 from the germline V gene are SEHNR and FQNEAQ (reference sequence). CDR3 length equals 14 residues. V lost 1 base to trimming and J lost 12 bases; unmatched junction nucleotides: 7. DNA for the CDR3: TGTGCCAGCAGCTTAGGCTATAGCGGGAGCGGGCAGTTCTTC. Protein product: CASSLGYSGSGQFF.

This clone turned up a few times. The chain employs TRBV6-6 and TRBJ1-5; D not certain. Germline V gene lookup returns CDR1 MNHNY and CDR2 SVGAGI (reference sequence). The CDR3 extends over 14 amino acids. The V gene lost 2 bases and the J gene lost 5 bases, with 10 bases spanning the gap. The CDR3 DNA reads TGTGCCAGCAGTTACGACGGTCAGGATCAGCCCCAGCATTTT. Translation: CASSYDGQDQPQHF.

V usage is TRBV7-8 and J usage is TRBJ2-1, with TRBD2 matching over 7 bases. The CDR3 has 16 amino acids. Germline-derived CDR1 and CDR2 are SGHVS and FQNEAQ. V lost 4 bases, J lost 0 bases, and 6 bases stayed unmatched. The CDR3 DNA reads as TGTGCCAGCAGCTCCGGCGGGAGATTCTCCTACAATGAGCAGTTCTTC. Its protein product is CASSSGGRFSYNEQFF. The full variable domain, with the rest looked up from reference TRBV7-8 and TRBJ2-1, is GAGVSQSPRYKVAKRGQDVALRCDPISGHVSLFWYQQALGQGPEFLTYFQNEAQLDKSGLPSDRFFAERPEGSVSTLKIQRTQQEDSAVYLCASSSGGRFSYNEQFFGPGTRLTVL.

The V and J genes are TRBV6-5 and TRBJ2-7; 8 nucleotides agree with TRBD2. Germline CDR1 is MNHEY and CDR2 is SVGAGI. The CDR3 length is 15 residues. V lost 6 bases and J lost 2; bases outside the gene matches: 9. This CDR3 reads CASRDPGLGTYEQYF. CDR3 DNA sequence: TGTGCCAGCAGGGACCCGGGACTAGGGACCTACGAGCAGTACTTC.

The chain uses TRBV5-1 and TRBJ2-3; D may be TRBD2 (6 bases). The CDR3 contains 14 residues. Trimming pared 4 bases from V and 5 bases from J, leaving 14 bases between. Germline V CDR1 and CDR2: SGHRS, YFSETQ. The CDR3 reads CASSELAKGDTQYF. DNA of the CDR3: TGCGCCAGCAGCGAACTAGCTAAGGGAGATACGCAGTATTTT.